This record covers a single T cell receptor beta chain. Its antigen is undetermined. V was pared by 4 bases and J by 2 bases, with 12 bases of the junction left unmatched. This CDR3 region has 17 residues. Per germline, CDR1 SGHRS and CDR2 YFSETQ. These data originate in a study of cytotoxic CD8 clonotypes in ibrutinib-treated CLL. Study-level information: Across the patients, around 10 were relapsed/refractory, about 15 treatment-naive and 17 to 18 IGHV unmutated. Overall study results and limits: Age-matched healthy donor levels were exceeded by baseline clonality, which tracked circulating CD8+ T-cell counts. Whereas clonality rose at ibrutinib response, it declined toward baseline at progression.

Method: immunoSEQ multiplex PCR; TCRdb's copy keeps in-frame clones and lacks some. This sample has roughly 220,000 clones, with approximately 79% found just once. The source material was PBMCs, sampled after 12 months of ibrutinib treatment. The V gene is TRBV5-1, the J gene TRBJ2-3, with TRBD1 matching 8 bases. The source of this sequence is a human donor with chronic lymphocytic leukemia. The CDR3 spells CASSHGQGGSLTDTQYF. The CDR3 region has the DNA TGCGCCAGCAGCCACGGACAGGGTGGATCACTCACAGATACGCAGTATTTT.